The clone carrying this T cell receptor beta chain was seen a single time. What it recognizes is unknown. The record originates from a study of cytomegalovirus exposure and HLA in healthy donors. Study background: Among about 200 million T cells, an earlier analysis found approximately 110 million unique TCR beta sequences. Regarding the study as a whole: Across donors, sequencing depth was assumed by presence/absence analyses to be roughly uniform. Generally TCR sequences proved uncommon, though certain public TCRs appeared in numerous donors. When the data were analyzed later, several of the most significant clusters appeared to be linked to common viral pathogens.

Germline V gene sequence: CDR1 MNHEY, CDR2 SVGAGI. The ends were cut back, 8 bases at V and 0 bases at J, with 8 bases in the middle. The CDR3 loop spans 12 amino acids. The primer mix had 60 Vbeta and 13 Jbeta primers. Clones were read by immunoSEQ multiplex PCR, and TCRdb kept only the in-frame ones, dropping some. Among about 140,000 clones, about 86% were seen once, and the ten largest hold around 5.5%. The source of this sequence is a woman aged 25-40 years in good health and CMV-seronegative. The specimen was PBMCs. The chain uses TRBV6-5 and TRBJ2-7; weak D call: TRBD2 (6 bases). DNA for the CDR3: TGTGCCAGCGGGGGGAGCTCCTACGAGCAGTACTTC. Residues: CASGGSSYEQYF.